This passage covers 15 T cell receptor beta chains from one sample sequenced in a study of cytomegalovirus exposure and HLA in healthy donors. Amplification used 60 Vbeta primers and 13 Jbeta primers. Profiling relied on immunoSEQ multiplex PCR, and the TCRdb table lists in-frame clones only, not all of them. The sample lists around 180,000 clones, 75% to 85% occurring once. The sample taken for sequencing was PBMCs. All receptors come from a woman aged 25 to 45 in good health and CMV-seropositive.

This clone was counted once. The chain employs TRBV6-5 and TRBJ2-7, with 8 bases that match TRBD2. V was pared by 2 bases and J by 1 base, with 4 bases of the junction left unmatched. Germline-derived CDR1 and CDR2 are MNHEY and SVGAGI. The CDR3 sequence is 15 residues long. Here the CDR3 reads CASSYRREGSYEQYF. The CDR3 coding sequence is TGTGCCAGCAGTTACCGTCGGGAGGGGTCCTACGAGCAGTACTTC.

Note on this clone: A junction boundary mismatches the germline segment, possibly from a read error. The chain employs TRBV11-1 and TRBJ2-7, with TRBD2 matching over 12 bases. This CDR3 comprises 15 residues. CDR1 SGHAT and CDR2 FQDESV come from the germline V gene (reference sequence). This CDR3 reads CASSLAGGPFYEQYF. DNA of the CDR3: TGTGCCAGCAGCCTAGCGGGAGGGCCTTTTTACGAGCAGTACTTC.

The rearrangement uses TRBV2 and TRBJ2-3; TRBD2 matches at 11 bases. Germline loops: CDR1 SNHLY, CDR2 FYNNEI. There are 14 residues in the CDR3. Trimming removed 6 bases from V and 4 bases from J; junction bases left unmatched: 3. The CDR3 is CASSGTSGADTQYF. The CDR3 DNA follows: TGTGCCAGCAGCGGGACTAGCGGCGCAGATACGCAGTATTTT.

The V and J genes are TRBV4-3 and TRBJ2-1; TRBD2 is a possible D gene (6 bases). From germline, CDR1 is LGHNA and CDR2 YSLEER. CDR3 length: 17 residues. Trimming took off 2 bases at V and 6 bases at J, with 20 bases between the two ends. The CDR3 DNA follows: TGCGCCAGCAGCCAACATAGATTAGCGGAAAATTTCAATGAGCAGTTCTTC. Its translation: CASSQHRLAENFNEQFF.

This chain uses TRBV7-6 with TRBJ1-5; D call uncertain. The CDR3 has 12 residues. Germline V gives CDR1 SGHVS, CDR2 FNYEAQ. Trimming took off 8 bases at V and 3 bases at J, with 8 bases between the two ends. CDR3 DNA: TGTGCCAGCGGTCAGTACAATCAGCCCCAGCATTTT. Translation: CASGQYNQPQHF. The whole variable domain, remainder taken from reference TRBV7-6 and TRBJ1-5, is GAGVSQSPRYKVTKRGQDVALRCDPISGHVSLYWYRQALGQGPEFLTYFNYEAQQDKSGLPNDRFSAERPEGSISTLTIQRTEQRDSAMYRCASGQYNQPQHFGDGTRLSIL.

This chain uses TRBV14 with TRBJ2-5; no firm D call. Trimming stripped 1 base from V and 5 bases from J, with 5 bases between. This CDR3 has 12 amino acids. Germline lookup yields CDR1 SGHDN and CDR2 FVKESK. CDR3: CASSQVEETQYF. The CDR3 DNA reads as TGTGCCAGCAGCCAAGTTGAGGAGACCCAGTACTTC.

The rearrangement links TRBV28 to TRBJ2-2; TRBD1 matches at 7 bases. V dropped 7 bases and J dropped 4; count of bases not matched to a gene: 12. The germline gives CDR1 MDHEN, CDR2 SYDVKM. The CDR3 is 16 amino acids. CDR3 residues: CASTLGGTGVTGELFF. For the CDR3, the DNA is TGTGCCAGCACCCTGGGCGGTACAGGGGTCACCGGGGAGCTGTTTTTT.

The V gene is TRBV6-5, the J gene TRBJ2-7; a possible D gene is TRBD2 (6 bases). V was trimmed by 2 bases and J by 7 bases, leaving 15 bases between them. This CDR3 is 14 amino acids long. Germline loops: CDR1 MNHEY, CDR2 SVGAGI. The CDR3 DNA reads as TGTGCCAGCAGTTACGGGGGGTTCGGACTTGAGCAGTACTTC. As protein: CASSYGGFGLEQYF.

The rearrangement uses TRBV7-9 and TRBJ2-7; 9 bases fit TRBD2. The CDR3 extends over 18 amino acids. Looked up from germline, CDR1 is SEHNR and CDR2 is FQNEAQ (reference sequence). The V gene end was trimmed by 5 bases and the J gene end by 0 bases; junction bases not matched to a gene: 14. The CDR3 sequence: CASSIVAGGLGISYEQYF. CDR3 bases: TGTGCCAGCAGCATAGTGGCGGGAGGGTTGGGGATCTCCTACGAGCAGTACTTC.

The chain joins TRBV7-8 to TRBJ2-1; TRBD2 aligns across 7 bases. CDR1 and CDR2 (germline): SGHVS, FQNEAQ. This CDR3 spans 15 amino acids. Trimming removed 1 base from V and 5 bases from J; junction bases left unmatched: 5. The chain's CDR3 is CASSLGEGLHNEQFF. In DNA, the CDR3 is TGTGCCAGCAGCTTAGGGGAGGGCCTTCACAATGAGCAGTTCTTC.

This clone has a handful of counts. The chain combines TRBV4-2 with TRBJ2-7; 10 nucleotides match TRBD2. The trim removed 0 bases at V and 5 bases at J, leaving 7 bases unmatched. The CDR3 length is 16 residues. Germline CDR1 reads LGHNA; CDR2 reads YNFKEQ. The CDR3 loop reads CASSQDLSGRINEQYF. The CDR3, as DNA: TGTGCCAGCAGCCAAGATCTTAGCGGGAGGATTAACGAGCAGTACTTC.

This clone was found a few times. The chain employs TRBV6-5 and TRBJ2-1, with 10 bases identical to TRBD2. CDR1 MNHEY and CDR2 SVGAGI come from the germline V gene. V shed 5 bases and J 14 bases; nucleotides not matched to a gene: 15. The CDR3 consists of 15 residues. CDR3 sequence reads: CASSQQGLAITRKFF. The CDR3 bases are TGTGCCAGCAGTCAACAGGGACTAGCGATAACCCGGAAGTTCTTC.

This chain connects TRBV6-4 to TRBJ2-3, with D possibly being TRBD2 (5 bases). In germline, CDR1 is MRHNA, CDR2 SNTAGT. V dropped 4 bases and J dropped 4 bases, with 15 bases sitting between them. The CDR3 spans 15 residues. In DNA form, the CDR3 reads TGTGCCAGCAGTGGGAGAACGGAGGAGGCAGATACGCAGTATTTT. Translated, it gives CASSGRTEEADTQYF.

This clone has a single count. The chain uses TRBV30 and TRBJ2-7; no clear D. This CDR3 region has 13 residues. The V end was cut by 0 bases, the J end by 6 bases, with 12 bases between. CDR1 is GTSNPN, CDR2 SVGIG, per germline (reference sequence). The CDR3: CAWSVQSPSEQYF. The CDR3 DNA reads TGTGCCTGGAGTGTACAATCCCCTAGCGAGCAGTACTTC.

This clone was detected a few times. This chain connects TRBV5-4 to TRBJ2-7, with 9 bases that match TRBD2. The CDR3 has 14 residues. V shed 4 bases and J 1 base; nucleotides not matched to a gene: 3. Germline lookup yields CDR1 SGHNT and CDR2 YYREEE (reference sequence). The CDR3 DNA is TGTGCCAGCAGCCGTAGCGGGGGTTCCTACGAGCAGTACTTC. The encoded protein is CASSRSGGSYEQYF.